The 5 T cell receptor beta chains presented below share a single source sample, sequenced in a study of T cell repertoires in cytomegalovirus infection. TCRdb independently ran MiXCR on the reads; one entry per CDR3 protein. The sample records 740,000 or so distinct CDR3 sequences, 35% to 45% being singletons. Sample: PBMCs. Receptors originate from a human donor in good health (CMV status not recorded). Some clones in this sample may be carry-over from other donors' samples.

A few counts support this clonotype. The V and J genes are TRBV2 and TRBJ2-2; the D is unclear. CDR1 and CDR2 from the germline V gene are SNHLY and FYNNEI. The CDR3 loop spans 13 amino acids. The V end lost 6 bases, the J end lost 3 bases, and 8 bases lay between the germline ends. CDR3 sequence reads: CASRERYTGELFF. The CDR3 DNA reads TGTGCCAGCAGGGAAAGGTACACCGGGGAGCTGTTTTTT.

CDR3 coding DNA: TGTGCCAGTAATCTGGCAGGGGATGGTTCGGACACTGAAGCTTTCTTT. This translates into CASNLAGDGSDTEAFF. The chain uses TRBV19 and TRBJ1-1; tentatively, D is TRBD1 (6 bases). Trimming shortened V by 7 bases and J by 3 bases, and 21 bases separated the two germline ends. Germline V lookup: CDR1 LNHDA, CDR2 SQIVND (reference sequence). The CDR3 length is 16 residues. Complete variable domain (other parts from reference TRBV19 and TRBJ1-1): DGGITQSPKYLFRKEGQNVTLSCEQNLNHDAMYWYRQDPGQGLRLIYYSQIVNDFQKGDIAEGYSVSREKKESFPLTVTSAQKNPTAFYLCASNLAGDGSDTEAFFGQGTRLTVV.

The CDR3 loop is CASSFSQPAYF. The CDR3 DNA follows: TGTGCCAGCAGTTTTTCCCAGCCGGCGTACTTC. The chain links TRBV6-6 to TRBJ2-7; D uncertain. The CDR3 spans 11 residues. The V and J ends lost 4 bases and 12 bases respectively, with 13 bases between them. Germline V gene lookup returns CDR1 MNHNY and CDR2 SVGAGI (reference sequence).

The rearrangement uses TRBV2 and TRBJ2-2; possibly TRBD2 for D (5 bases). The length of the CDR3 is 15 residues. Trimming left V 7 bases short and J 4 bases short, with 16 bases between. Germline V CDR1 and CDR2: SNHLY, FYNNEI. CDR3 in amino acids: CASTRASGSTGELFF. For the CDR3, the DNA is TGTGCCAGCACCAGAGCTTCGGGAAGCACCGGGGAGCTGTTTTTT.

The chain employs TRBV19 and TRBJ1-1; maybe TRBD1 (5 bases). The CDR3 consists of 16 residues. The germline V gene has CDR1 LNHDA and CDR2 SQIVND (reference sequence). The V gene lost 7 bases and the J gene lost 3 bases, with 21 bases spanning the gap. The CDR3 loop is CASTPQGRALDTEAFF. CDR3 DNA: TGTGCCAGTACCCCCCAAGGCAGGGCCCTGGACACTGAAGCTTTCTTT.